The 32 T cell receptor beta chains presented below share a single source sample, sequenced in a study of CXCR3-negative and CXCR3-positive naive CD8 T cells. No antigen has been identified for these receptors. Study outcomes and limitations: Against CXCR3-negative naive cells, CXCR3-positive naive cells showed more hydrophobic TRB CDR3s.

In preparing the TRB cDNA libraries, 5' RACE with UMI labels was used. TCRdb derives one entry per CDR3 protein from the 5' RACE reads, leaving out DNA. The sample totals 140,000 to 150,000 distinct CDR3 sequences. Sequencing was performed on naive CXCR3+ CD8+ T cells from blood. As for subset: CD45RO-CCR7+CD27+CD95- naive CD8+ T cells expressing CXCR3 (TNR3+). All receptors derive from a human donor in good health. Some clones in this sample may be carry-over from other donors' samples.

This chain joins TRBV5-1 and TRBJ2-7. This CDR3 is built from 13 residues. Germline CDR1 SGHRS, CDR2 YFSETQ. The CDR3 loop reads CASSSQADYEQYF.

The rearrangement joins TRBV10-3 to TRBJ2-1; the D call from TCRdb, TRBD1, cannot be confirmed without DNA. The CDR3 runs 15 residues. Germline-derived CDR1 and CDR2 are ENHRY and SYGVKD. The CDR3 is CAISAPGQPYNEQFF.

The chain combines TRBV5-5 with TRBJ1-1. This CDR3 has 13 residues. Germline values: CDR1 SGHKS, CDR2 YYEKEE (reference sequence). The CDR3 sequence: CASSFLINTEAFF. Based on the CDR3 plus reference TRBV5-5 and TRBJ1-1, the full variable domain is DAGVTQSPTHLIKTRGQQVTLRCSPISGHKSVSWYQQVLGQGPQFIFQYYEKEERGRGNFPDRFSARQFPNYSSELNVNALLLGDSALYLCASSFLINTEAFFGQGTRLTVV.

The V gene is TRBV28, the J gene TRBJ1-4. The length of the CDR3 is 16 residues. The germline V gene has CDR1 MDHEN and CDR2 SYDVKM. CDR3 amino acids: CASSSVEGPTNEKLFF.

The V gene is TRBV29-1, the J gene TRBJ1-2. The CDR3 extends over 12 amino acids. Germline V lookup: CDR1 SQVTM, CDR2 ANQGSEA. CDR3 residues: CSAWDGPYGYTF. Looking up the rest from reference TRBV29-1 and TRBJ1-2 gives the full variable domain: SAVISQKPSRDICQRGTSLTIQCQVDSQVTMMFWYRQQPGQSLTLIATANQGSEATYESGFVIDKFPISRPNLTFSTLTVSNMSPEDSSIYLCSAWDGPYGYTFGSGTRLTVV.

The chain couples TRBV28 to TRBJ2-6; as DNA is missing, the TRBD2 call by TCRdb cannot be tested. The V gene's germline CDR1 is MDHEN and CDR2 SYDVKM. The CDR3 runs to 19 residues. Here the CDR3 reads CASSLLGAATPSGANVLTF.

The rearrangement links TRBV27 to TRBJ2-1. CDR1 is MNHEY, CDR2 SMNVEV, per germline (reference sequence). The CDR3 runs to 12 residues. The CDR3 sequence is CASKKGDNEQFF.

CDR3 protein: CASEGVNTGELFF. The chain uses TRBV7-9 and TRBJ2-2; TCRdb lists TRBD1, though no DNA is available to test this call. Germline V gene data show CDR1 as SEHNR and CDR2 as FQNEAQ (reference sequence). The CDR3 is 13 amino acids.

This chain uses TRBV7-2 with TRBJ2-1; TCRdb calls TRBD2, which cannot be checked without DNA. From germline, CDR1 is SGHTA and CDR2 FQGNSA. The CDR3 totals 16 residues. The CDR3 spells CASSWAVGGGTNEQFF.

V and J are TRBV21-1 and TRBJ2-2; TCRdb's assignment of TRBD1 cannot be checked, as there is no DNA. TRBV21-1 is a pseudogene locus. The CDR3 covers 16 residues. The CDR3 here is CASTPRQGGDTGELFF.

The chain recombines TRBV28 with TRBJ2-1; TCRdb reports TRBD1, a call that lacks DNA to check it against. The CDR3 runs to 12 residues. CDR1 and CDR2 from the germline V gene are MDHEN and SYDVKM. The CDR3 sequence: CASSSGLGEQFF. Full variable domain (remainder filled in from reference TRBV28 and TRBJ2-1): DVKVTQSSRYLVKRTGEKVFLECVQDMDHENMFWYRQDPGLGLRLIYFSYDVKMKEKGDIPEGYSVSREKKERFSLILESASTNQTSMYLCASSSGLGEQFFGPGTRLTVL.

The rearrangement joins TRBV7-2 to TRBJ2-5; the TRBD1 assignment by TCRdb is unverifiable without DNA. Germline lookup yields CDR1 SGHTA and CDR2 FQGNSA. CDR3 length: 15 residues. The CDR3 reads CASSLVAGGGETQYF.

The CDR3 sequence: CASSFLAGGGTGELFF. The chain couples TRBV7-7 to TRBJ2-2; as DNA is missing, the TRBD2 call by TCRdb cannot be tested. Germline assignment: CDR1 SSHAT and CDR2 FNYEAQ (reference sequence). The CDR3 is 16 amino acids.

The rearrangement uses TRBV6-2 or TRBV6-3 and TRBJ2-3; TCRdb proposes TRBD1, but this gene call is untestable without DNA. This CDR3 has 14 residues. The germline V gene has CDR1 MNHEY and CDR2 SVGEGT. This CDR3 reads CASRRTGKTDTQYF.

This sequence joins TRBV7-9 and TRBJ2-1; TCRdb picks TRBD1, but there is no DNA to check that call. The CDR3 consists of 14 residues. Germline assignment: CDR1 SEHNR and CDR2 FQNEAQ (reference sequence). CDR3 region: CASRGGQGYNEQFF.

The CDR3 here is CSADRGALPPPLYEQYF. V is TRBV20-1 and J is TRBJ2-7; the D call from TCRdb, TRBD1, cannot be confirmed without DNA. CDR1 and CDR2 from the germline V gene are DFQATT and SNEGSKA (reference sequence). The CDR3 spans 17 residues.

V usage is TRBV20-1 and J usage is TRBJ2-1. CDR1 is DFQATT and CDR2 is SNEGSKA in the germline V gene (reference sequence). The CDR3 consists of 13 residues. The CDR3 sequence: CSARERSSHEQFF.

The chain is built from TRBV24-1 and TRBJ2-1; TCRdb returns TRBD1, unconfirmable since there is no DNA. Per the germline V gene, CDR1 is KGHDR and CDR2 is SFDVKD. The length of the CDR3 is 15 residues. The CDR3 here is CATSDLGGPNNEQFF.

This chain links TRBV29-1 with TRBJ2-7; TCRdb outputs TRBD1, but without DNA this stays unchecked. Germline V gene data show CDR1 as SQVTM and CDR2 as ANQGSEA. This CDR3 spans 13 amino acids. The CDR3 here is CSVEEARDYEQYF.

The chain employs TRBV7-8 and TRBJ2-7; TCRdb indicates TRBD1, and absent DNA this call remains unverified. This CDR3 has 14 amino acids. The germline V gene encodes CDR1 SGHVS and CDR2 FQNEAQ. Here the CDR3 reads CASSSFRTVNEQYF.

The V and J genes are TRBV5-1 and TRBJ1-1; there is no DNA to check the TCRdb D call of TRBD1. This CDR3 is built from 15 residues. Germline V gene data show CDR1 as SGHRS and CDR2 as YFSETQ. This CDR3 is CASSWDDRGRTEAFF. The whole variable domain, remainder taken from reference TRBV5-1 and TRBJ1-1, is KAGVTQTPRYLIKTRGQQVTLSCSPISGHRSVSWYQQTPGQGLQFLFEYFSETQRNKGNFPGRFSGRQFSNSRSEMNVSTLELGDSALYLCASSWDDRGRTEAFFGQGTRLTVV.

The chain recombines TRBV15 with TRBJ2-7; TCRdb calls TRBD1, which cannot be checked without DNA. Germline CDR1 is LNHNV and CDR2 is YYDKDF (reference sequence). CDR3 length equals 14 residues. The CDR3 reads CAASRKRQGDGQYF.

This rearrangement joins TRBV12-3 or TRBV12-4 to TRBJ1-6. The CDR3 is 14 residues long. The CDR3 sequence is CASTSGLSNSPLHF.

This chain connects TRBV3-1 to TRBJ1-5. This CDR3 spans 15 amino acids. Germline values: CDR1 LGHDT, CDR2 YNNKEL (reference sequence). The CDR3 reads CASSQSDGVGQPQHF. The variable domain in full, with the rest retrieved from reference TRBV3-1 and TRBJ1-5, is DTAVSQTPKYLVTQMGNDKSIKCEQNLGHDTMYWYKQDSKKFLKIMFSYNNKELIINETVPNRFSPKSPDKAHLNLHINSLELGDSAVYFCASSQSDGVGQPQHFGDGTRLSIL.

The chain carries TRBV7-2 and TRBJ1-1; no DNA is available, so the TRBD1 call from TCRdb remains unchecked. Germline V gene lookup returns CDR1 SGHTA and CDR2 FQGNSA. This CDR3 has 13 amino acids. The chain's CDR3 is CASRDSGSTEAFF.

The J gene is TRBJ2-7, the V gene TRBV20-1; the D call of TRBD1 rests on TCRdb alone, since no DNA is present to check it. The CDR3 totals 16 residues. The V gene's germline CDR1 is DFQATT and CDR2 SNEGSKA (reference sequence). CDR3 sequence reads: CSARTLDRGSPYEQYF.

The chain uses TRBV29-1 and TRBJ2-3. The CDR3 is 14 residues long. CDR1 SQVTM and CDR2 ANQGSEA come from the germline V gene. CDR3 amino acids: CSVEGRSSTDTQYF.

The chain recombines TRBV19 with TRBJ2-1; TCRdb reports TRBD2, a call that lacks DNA to check it against. The CDR3 runs 15 residues. CDR1 and CDR2 from the germline V gene are LNHDA and SQIVND (reference sequence). The CDR3 is CASTTTRSGNVEQFF.

V gene TRBV27 combines with J gene TRBJ2-5; TCRdb's D call of TRBD2 is untestable without DNA. The germline V gene encodes CDR1 MNHEY and CDR2 SMNVEV (reference sequence). The CDR3 contains 14 residues. The CDR3 sequence: CASMPSGRPETQYF.

The CDR3 reads CASSKFEGYEQYF. This chain connects TRBV6-5 to TRBJ2-7; with no DNA, the TCRdb D assignment of TRBD2 cannot be verified. CDR3 length: 13 amino acids. Germline V gene data show CDR1 as MNHEY and CDR2 as SVGAGI.

The rearrangement links TRBV7-9 to TRBJ1-5; TCRdb's D gene call, TRBD1, goes unchecked for lack of DNA. Germline CDR1 SEHNR, CDR2 FQNEAQ (reference sequence). The CDR3 contains 16 residues. The CDR3 is CASSLGSTGPNQPQHF.

The genes are TRBV29-1 and TRBJ2-7; TCRdb indicates TRBD1, and absent DNA this call remains unverified. This CDR3 comprises 14 residues. Germline V gene sequence: CDR1 SQVTM, CDR2 ANQGSEA. This CDR3 is CSVEEGQGAYEQYF.